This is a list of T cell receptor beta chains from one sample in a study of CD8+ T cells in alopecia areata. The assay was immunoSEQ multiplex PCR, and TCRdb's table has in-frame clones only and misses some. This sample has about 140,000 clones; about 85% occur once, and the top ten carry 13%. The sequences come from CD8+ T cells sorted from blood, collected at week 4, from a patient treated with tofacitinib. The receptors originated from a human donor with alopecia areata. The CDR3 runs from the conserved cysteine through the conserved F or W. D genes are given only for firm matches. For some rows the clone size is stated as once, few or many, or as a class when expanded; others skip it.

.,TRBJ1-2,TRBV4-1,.,TGCGCCAGCAGCCAAGGGGATGCAGATGGCTACACCTTC,CASSQGDADGYTF
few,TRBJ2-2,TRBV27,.,TGTGCCAGCAGTTTATTGGAAACCGGGGAGCTGTTTTTT,CASSLLETGELFF
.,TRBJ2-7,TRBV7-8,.,TGTGCCAGCATGGGGCCTCCCGTCTACGAGCAGTACTTC,CASMGPPVYEQYF
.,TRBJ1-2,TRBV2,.,TGTGCCAGCAGTGAAGTTTGGGGGGGGAACTATGGCTACACCTTC,CASSEVWGGNYGYTF
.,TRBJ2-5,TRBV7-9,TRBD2,TGTGCCAGCAGCACGGGCGAGACTAGCGGAGGGGAAGAGACCCAGTACTTC,CASSTGETSGGEETQYF
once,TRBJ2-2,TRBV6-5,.,TGTGCCAGCAGCCCGGGACCGTACACCGGGGAGCTGTTTTTT,CASSPGPYTGELFF
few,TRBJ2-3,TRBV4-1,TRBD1,TGCGCCAGCAGCGAAGTCCGGGACAGGTTGAAGTATTTT,CASSEVRDRLKYF
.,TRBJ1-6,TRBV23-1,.,TGCGCCAGCAGTCAATTTCGTAGCTGGGAGCGTCCAAATTCACCCCTCCACTTT,CASSQFRSWERPNSPLHF
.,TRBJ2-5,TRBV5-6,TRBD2,TGTGCCAGCAGCTTGGGCAGCGGGGCGTACCAAGAGACCCAGTACTTC,CASSLGSGAYQETQYF
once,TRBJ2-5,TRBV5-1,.,TGCGCCAGCAGCTTGGACAGATCAGAGACCCAGTACTTC,CASSLDRSETQYF
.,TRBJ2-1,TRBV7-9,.,TGTGCCAGCAGCCCATCTTATGAGCAGTTCTTC,CASSPSYEQFF
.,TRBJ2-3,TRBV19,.,TGTGCCAGTAGTACGGGGGACTTGGGAGATACGCAGTATTTT,CASSTGDLGDTQYF
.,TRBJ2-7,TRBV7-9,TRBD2,TGTGCCAGCTCCGGTTCGGGACTAGAATTTCCCGAGCAGTACTTC,CASSGSGLEFPEQYF
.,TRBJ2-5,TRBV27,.,TGTGCCAGCAGTTTTAGCGGAGAGACCCAGTACTTC,CASSFSGETQYF
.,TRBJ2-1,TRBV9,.,TGTGCCAGCAGCGTAGGCAGTCGGTTCGATGCGCCCTACAACGAGCAGTTCTTC,CASSVGSRFDAPYNEQFF
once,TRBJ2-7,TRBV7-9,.,TGTGCCAGCAGCTGGGGGAGCAGGTACGAGCAGTACTTC,CASSWGSRYEQYF
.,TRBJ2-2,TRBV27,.,TGTGCCAGCAGTTTCGGTACCCTCGGGACCGGGGAGCTGTTTTTT,CASSFGTLGTGELFF
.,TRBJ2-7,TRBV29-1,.,TGCAGCGTTGAAGTGAGCTCCGGCTCCTACGAGCAGTACTTC,CSVEVSSGSYEQYF
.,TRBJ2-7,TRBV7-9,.,TGTGCCAGCAGCTATATAAGCGGTGACGAGCAGTACTTC,CASSYISGDEQYF
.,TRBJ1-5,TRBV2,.,TGTGCCAGCAGGGCCCGCTTGGATCAGCCCCAGCATTTT,CASRARLDQPQHF
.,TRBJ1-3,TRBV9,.,TGTGCCAGCAGCGTTTCGGGCCTACCGGAGAACACCATATATTTT,CASSVSGLPENTIYF
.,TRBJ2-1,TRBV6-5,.,TGTGCCAGCAGCTCTGGGATGAGTGCCTACAATGAGCAGTTCTTC,CASSSGMSAYNEQFF
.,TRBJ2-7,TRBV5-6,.,TGTGCCAGCAGCTTGGGGCGATCCCCCTACGAGCAGTACTTC,CASSLGRSPYEQYF
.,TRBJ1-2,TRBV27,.,TGTGCCAGCAGAATAGCGGGGAACGGCTACACCTTC,CASRIAGNGYTF
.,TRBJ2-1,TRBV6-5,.,TGTGCCAGCAGTTCGGGATACAATGAGCAGTTCTTC,CASSSGYNEQFF
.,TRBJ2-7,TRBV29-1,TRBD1,TGCAGCGCCAAGGGGGGACAGGCGAGCTCCTACGAGCAGTACTTC,CSAKGGQASSYEQYF
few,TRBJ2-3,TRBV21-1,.,TGTGCCAGCAGCGTCTTTGGGAGGTCGGGACAGGGGATCACAGATACGCAGTATTTT,CASSVFGRSGQGITDTQYF
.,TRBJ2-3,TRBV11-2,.,TGTGCCAGCAGCTTCTCGGGGGCGTCGGAAACAGATACGCAGTATTTT,CASSFSGASETDTQYF